This T cell receptor (beta chain) was recorded in a study of monozygotic twins with inflammatory bowel disease. The CDR3 sequence is 15 residues long. Looked up from germline, CDR1 is MGHDK and CDR2 is SYGVNS. TCRdb reprocessed the 5' RACE reads, with one entry per CDR3 protein and no DNA. This listing includes 310,000 or so distinct CDR3 sequences. Points on this clonotype: Its cognate antigen is unknown.

Notes on the study in general: On the inverse Simpson index, IBD patients scored lower for TCRbeta diversity than healthy co-twins.

The sequence came from a human donor with ulcerative colitis or Crohn's disease, or a healthy co-twin of an affected twin (not recorded which). This rearrangement joins TRBV25-1 to TRBJ2-2; TCRdb reports TRBD1, a call that lacks DNA to check it against. The sequenced sample was blood. CDR3 sequence: CASTPSTGAGGELFF.